This entry lists 17 T cell receptor beta chains sequenced from one sample in a study of blood T cell repertoires in COVID-19. Libraries were prepared by immunoSEQ multiplex PCR; TCRdb keeps only in-frame clonotypes and omits some of them. Found here are over 200,000 clones, roughly 90% of them singletons; the top ten hold around 0.84%. Sequencing was carried out using peripheral blood. The receptors originated from a man aged 60-69 years with COVID-19, enrolled during active disease.

The chain uses TRBV7-9 and TRBJ1-2; 9 bases align to TRBD1. Unmatched junction bases numbered 4, after V lost 5 bases and J lost 0 bases. This CDR3 is built from 15 residues. Germline V gene sequence: CDR1 SEHNR, CDR2 FQNEAQ (reference sequence). The CDR3 loop reads CASSRRTGANYGYTF. The CDR3 DNA follows: TGTGCCAGCAGCCGTCGGACAGGGGCTAACTATGGCTACACCTTC.

The CDR3 sequence is CASSRERYNEQFF. CDR3 DNA sequence: TGTGCCAGCAGCAGGGAAAGGTACAATGAGCAGTTCTTC. The genes are TRBV6-4 and TRBJ2-1; a weak D match, TRBD1 (5 bases). Trimming cost V 6 bases and J 4 bases, with 10 bases left between them. Germline CDR1 MRHNA, CDR2 SNTAGT. This CDR3 has 13 residues.

The J gene is TRBJ2-7, the V gene TRBV30, with 7 nucleotides matching TRBD2. This CDR3 region has 13 residues. Germline CDR1 reads GTSNPN; CDR2 reads SVGIG (reference sequence). After removal of 0 bases from V and 3 bases from J, the junction contained 2 bases not matched to a gene. CDR3 loop: CAWSVGGGYEQYF. The CDR3 DNA is TGTGCCTGGAGTGTGGGCGGGGGCTACGAGCAGTACTTC.

V usage is TRBV4-1 and J usage is TRBJ2-7; 11 bases line up with TRBD1. This CDR3 region has 17 residues. Germline trimming cut 0 bases from V and 2 bases from J; bases unmatched to any gene: 6. The germline V gene has CDR1 MGHRA and CDR2 YSYEKL. The CDR3 nucleotides read TGCGCCAGCAGCCAAGAGTCCGGGACAGGGGGGACCTACGAGCAGTACTTC. Translating gives CASSQESGTGGTYEQYF.

The rearrangement links TRBV19 to TRBJ1-6, with 7 bases lining up with TRBD1. Per the germline V gene, CDR1 is LNHDA and CDR2 is SQIVND (reference sequence). This CDR3 comprises 13 residues. V lost 7 bases and J lost 14; bases outside the gene matches: 11. Here the CDR3 reads CASKRGPEESLHF. The CDR3 nucleotides read TGTGCCAGTAAGAGGGGGCCCGAGGAATCCCTCCACTTT.

V usage is TRBV28 and J usage is TRBJ1-4; tentative D call: TRBD1 (6 bases). The V end was cut by 1 base, the J end by 4 bases, with 13 bases between. Germline V gives CDR1 MDHEN, CDR2 SYDVKM. This CDR3 contains 16 residues. The CDR3 spells CASSLFPTGINEKLFF. Here the CDR3 DNA reads TGTGCCAGCAGTTTATTCCCGACAGGAATTAATGAAAAACTGTTTTTT.

The chain employs TRBV20-1 and TRBJ2-1; 10 positions agree with TRBD1. J lost 12 bases, V lost 5 bases, and 4 bases had no gene match. Germline CDR1 is DFQATT and CDR2 is SNEGSKA (reference sequence). This CDR3 has 11 residues. The CDR3 sequence is CSAWDRGLQFF. The CDR3 coding sequence is TGCAGTGCTTGGGACAGGGGTTTGCAGTTCTTC.

V and J are TRBV5-1 and TRBJ2-2; 8 nucleotides line up with TRBD2. The V gene's germline CDR1 is SGHRS and CDR2 YFSETQ. This CDR3 spans 16 amino acids. V lost 1 base, J lost 5 bases, and 7 bases stayed unmatched. The CDR3 region has the DNA TGCGCCAGCAGCTTGTCCGTTAGCGGGGATACCGGGGAGCTGTTTTTT. It translates to CASSLSVSGDTGELFF.

The chain couples TRBV19 to TRBJ1-5; D is uncertain. CDR3 size: 15 residues. Germline CDR1 is LNHDA and CDR2 is SQIVND (reference sequence). The V end was cut by 3 bases, the J end by 2 bases, with 11 bases between. Written as DNA, the CDR3 is TGTGCCAGTAGTATGATGGGCCAGCGCAATCAGCCCCAGCATTTT. Its translation: CASSMMGQRNQPQHF. Combining the CDR3 with reference TRBV19 and TRBJ1-5 gives the whole variable domain DGGITQSPKYLFRKEGQNVTLSCEQNLNHDAMYWYRQDPGQGLRLIYYSQIVNDFQKGDIAEGYSVSREKKESFPLTVTSAQKNPTAFYLCASSMMGQRNQPQHFGDGTRLSIL.

The chain recombines TRBV12-3 or TRBV12-4 with TRBJ2-7, with D perhaps TRBD1 (6 bases). CDR3 size: 13 residues. V lost 1 base to trimming and J lost 7 bases, with 11 bases between them. The CDR3, as DNA: TGTGCCAGCAGTTTAGAAGGGGGAAGGGAGCAGTACTTC. Translated, it gives CASSLEGGREQYF.

This chain links TRBV2 with TRBJ1-4; 7 bases are shared with TRBD1. V gave up 5 bases and J gave up 4 bases; unmatched junction bases: 7. The CDR3 sequence is 15 residues long. CDR1 and CDR2 from the germline V gene are SNHLY and FYNNEI. The CDR3 is CASSPMTGFNEKLFF. DNA for the CDR3: TGTGCCAGCAGTCCCATGACAGGGTTTAATGAAAAACTGTTTTTT.

This chain joins TRBV19 and TRBJ2-7; D is undetermined. The CDR3 runs to 12 residues. V lost 4 bases and J 4 bases, leaving 8 bases between the germline ends. Germline CDR1 and CDR2: LNHDA and SQIVND (reference sequence). The CDR3 DNA reads as TGTGCCAGTAGTAGCGAACGGTACGAGCAGTACTTC. Its translation is CASSSERYEQYF.

V is TRBV6-5 and J is TRBJ2-7, with 9 bases identical to TRBD2. Germline CDR1 and CDR2: MNHEY and SVGAGI. CDR3 length: 14 residues. The V and J ends lost 6 bases and 0 bases, in that order; junction bases with no gene match: 3. This chain's CDR3 is CASRISGSSYEQYF. CDR3 in DNA: TGTGCCAGCAGGATTAGCGGGAGCTCCTACGAGCAGTACTTC.

The CDR3 loop is CASSPGVGRISHSSSYNSPLHF. In DNA form, the CDR3 reads TGCGCCAGCAGCCCCGGGGTGGGCAGGATAAGCCACTCAAGCTCCTATAATTCACCCCTCCACTTT. The chain uses TRBV5-1 and TRBJ1-6; D not resolved. Germline CDR1 is SGHRS and CDR2 is YFSETQ. The V gene lost 4 bases and the J gene lost 0 bases, with 29 bases spanning the gap. This CDR3 is 22 amino acids long. The full variable domain, its missing parts supplied by reference TRBV5-1 and TRBJ1-6, is KAGVTQTPRYLIKTRGQQVTLSCSPISGHRSVSWYQQTPGQGLQFLFEYFSETQRNKGNFPGRFSGRQFSNSRSEMNVSTLELGDSALYLCASSPGVGRISHSSSYNSPLHFGNGTRLTVT.

The chain links TRBV7-9 to TRBJ2-7; 8 bases match TRBD1. The CDR3 covers 15 residues. J was trimmed by 2 bases and V by 4 bases; bases with no gene match: 7. Looked up from germline, CDR1 is SEHNR and CDR2 is FQNEAQ (reference sequence). CDR3 sequence: CASSSVGQAPYEQYF. In DNA, the CDR3 is TGTGCCAGCAGCTCAGTGGGACAGGCCCCCTACGAGCAGTACTTC.

The chain joins TRBV19 to TRBJ1-5; no definite D call. This CDR3 is 15 amino acids long. The V end was cut by 3 bases, the J end by 8 bases, with 17 bases between. Germline V CDR1 and CDR2: LNHDA, SQIVND (reference sequence). The CDR3 protein is CASSMIPGSEKPQHF. The DNA for the CDR3 is TGTGCCAGTAGTATGATTCCGGGATCCGAAAAGCCCCAGCATTTT. Using reference TRBV19 and TRBJ1-5 for the parts outside the CDR3, the full variable domain is DGGITQSPKYLFRKEGQNVTLSCEQNLNHDAMYWYRQDPGQGLRLIYYSQIVNDFQKGDIAEGYSVSREKKESFPLTVTSAQKNPTAFYLCASSMIPGSEKPQHFGDGTRLSIL.

The rearrangement links TRBV9 to TRBJ1-4; the D is unclear. This CDR3 contains 15 residues. V was pared by 0 bases and J by 7 bases, with 13 bases between. Germline CDR1 reads SGDLS; CDR2 reads YYNGEE. The CDR3 DNA reads TGTGCCAGCAGCGTAGGACCGGAGAGGAGTGAAAAACTGTTTTTT. As protein: CASSVGPERSEKLFF. The full variable domain, with the rest looked up from reference TRBV9 and TRBJ1-4, is DSGVTQTPKHLITATGQRVTLRCSPRSGDLSVYWYQQSLDQGLQFLIQYYNGEERAKGNILERFSAQQFPDLHSELNLSSLELGDSALYFCASSVGPERSEKLFFGSGTQLSVL.